These 20 T cell receptor beta chains came from one sample sequenced in a study of blood T cells in healthy people across ages. PCR was performed a second time for about 7 to 11 cycles using a sample-barcoded 5' primer and a J-beta primer mix. A single record per CDR3 protein comes from TCRdb applying MiXCR to the 5' RACE reads. The repertoire holds roughly 1,100,000 distinct CDR3 sequences, under 30% seen once, with 0.75% in the top ten. This sample was also put to use in a study of T cells of mothers and their children.

Sample: blood. These receptors originate from a girl aged 2 to 9 in good health.

V gene TRBV2 combines with J gene TRBJ2-1; 12 nucleotides match TRBD2. CDR3 length: 17 residues. V lost 0 bases to trimming and J lost 4 bases; unmatched junction nucleotides: 4. Germline loops: CDR1 SNHLY, CDR2 FYNNEI. This chain's CDR3 is CASSEAVLAGGYNEQFF. The CDR3, as DNA: TGTGCCAGCAGTGAAGCGGTGCTAGCGGGGGGGTACAATGAGCAGTTCTTC.

This clonotype was seen a few times. The V gene is TRBV13, the J gene TRBJ2-5, with 9 bases aligning to TRBD2. The end of the DNA fits TRBJ2-1 better, so the J call may be wrong. The length of the CDR3 is 19 residues. CDR1 PRHDT and CDR2 FYEKMQ come from the germline V gene (reference sequence). The CDR3 DNA sequence: TGTGCCAGCAGCTTAATCCCCGCAGCTAGCGGGGTGTCGGGCAATGAGCAGTTCTTC. This codes for CASSLIPAASGVSGNEQFF.

The J gene is TRBJ2-5, the V gene TRBV20-1; 14 bases match TRBD2. Germline loops: CDR1 DFQATT, CDR2 SNEGSKA (reference sequence). The CDR3 consists of 16 residues. V gave up 5 bases and J gave up 5 bases; unmatched junction bases: 10. CDR3 sequence reads: CSAPGTSGSLQETQYF. DNA for the CDR3: TGCAGTGCTCCCGGGACTAGCGGGAGTCTTCAGGAGACCCAGTACTTC.

As regards this clonotype: The conserved phenylalanine or tryptophan normally closing the CDR3 is absent here, so this likely arose from a read error. The V and J genes are TRBV29-1 and TRBJ2-7; TRBD2 agrees at 8 bases. This CDR3 contains 13 residues. With V trimmed by 3 bases and J by 7 bases, 8 bases remained unmatched. Germline loops: CDR1 SQVTM, CDR2 ANQGSEA. CDR3 nucleotide sequence: TGCAGCGTTGATTCCGGGAGGGGGGGTGAGCAGTACTGC. It is translated as CSVDSGRGGEQYC.

This clonotype was recorded a few times. The genes are TRBV5-1 and TRBJ2-1; no firm D call. With the DNA end fitting TRBJ2-7 better, the J assignment may be wrong. The germline CDR1 and CDR2 sequences are SGHRS and YFSETQ. CDR3 size: 15 residues. CDR3 sequence reads: CASSLGPPATYEQYF. The CDR3 DNA is TGCGCCAGCAGCTTGGGACCACCCGCTACCTACGAGCAGTACTTC.

The V and J genes are TRBV7-2 and TRBJ2-3; 7 positions agree with TRBD2. J was trimmed by 14 bases and V by 1 base; bases with no gene match: 6. The CDR3 covers 12 residues. Germline CDR1 SGHTA, CDR2 FQGNSA. The CDR3 nucleotides are TGTGCCAGCAGCTTAGTAACAGCGGGATCGTATTTT. It codes for CASSLVTAGSYF.

This clonotype was found a few times. This chain uses TRBV12-3 or TRBV12-4 with TRBJ2-7; TRBD1 is a possible D gene (6 bases). The ends were cut back, 10 bases at V and 2 bases at J, with 12 bases in the middle. The CDR3 loop spans 12 amino acids. DNA of the CDR3: TGTGCCACCCAGGGGAAGACCTACGAGCAGTACTTC. Translated, it gives CATQGKTYEQYF.

V usage is TRBV18 and J usage is TRBJ2-3; 10 positions agree with TRBD2. The germline V gene has CDR1 KGHSH and CDR2 LQKENI. The CDR3 sequence is 14 residues long. Trimming removed 3 bases from V and 6 bases from J; junction bases left unmatched: 3. The CDR3 sequence: CASSPSGRADTQYF. Written as DNA, the CDR3 is TGTGCCAGCTCACCCAGCGGGAGGGCGGATACGCAGTATTTT. Based on the CDR3 plus reference TRBV18 and TRBJ2-3, the full variable domain is NAGVMQNPRHLVRRRGQEARLRCSPMKGHSHVYWYRQLPEEGLKFMVYLQKENIIDESGMPKERFSAEFPKEGPSILRIQQVVRGDSAAYFCASSPSGRADTQYFGPGTRLTVL.

This clonotype turned up a few times. This sequence joins TRBV3-1 and TRBJ2-5; no reliable D call. Looked up from germline, CDR1 is LGHDT and CDR2 is YNNKEL (reference sequence). CDR3 length: 16 residues. Trimming stripped 0 bases from V and 3 bases from J, with 14 bases between. CDR3 in amino acids: CASSQDLGLAEETQYF. CDR3 nucleotides: TGTGCCAGCAGCCAAGATTTGGGTCTCGCCGAAGAGACCCAGTACTTC.

This clonotype was counted at least ten times. Germline and junction disagree at one end, which may indicate a read error. CDR3 DNA sequence: TGCGCCAGCAGCCGAACTAGCACTGATACGCAGTATTTT. Translated: CASSRTSTDTQYF. The chain combines TRBV4-1 with TRBJ2-3, with D possibly being TRBD2 (6 bases). The CDR3 length is 13 residues. Germline V gene sequence: CDR1 MGHRA, CDR2 YSYEKL.

This clonotype was picked up a small number of times. The chain couples TRBV7-9 to TRBJ1-5, with D possibly TRBD1 on 6 matching bases. CDR1 is SEHNR, CDR2 FQNEAQ, per germline (reference sequence). The CDR3 has 13 residues. V was pared by 4 bases and J by 11 bases, with 15 bases between. In nucleotides, the CDR3 is TGTGCCAGCAGCTCTTCGGGACAAGGGGCCCAGCATTTT. This encodes CASSSSGQGAQHF.

The rearrangement joins TRBV6-5 to TRBJ1-6; a weak D match, TRBD1 (6 bases). Germline V gene lookup returns CDR1 MNHEY and CDR2 SVGAGI. The CDR3 totals 13 residues. CDR3: CAGAASYNSPLHF. CDR3 bases: TGTGCGGGGGCAGCCTCCTATAATTCACCCCTCCACTTT.

The J gene is TRBJ1-2, the V gene TRBV5-1, with a weak D call TRBD1 (5 bases). The V end lost 4 bases, the J end lost 4 bases, and 14 bases lay between the germline ends. Germline V lookup: CDR1 SGHRS, CDR2 YFSETQ. CDR3 size: 14 residues. The DNA for the CDR3 is TGCGCCAGCAGCCCCCGGGACCGGACCTATGGCTACACCTTC. Its protein is CASSPRDRTYGYTF. The whole variable domain, filled in from reference TRBV5-1 and TRBJ1-2, reads KAGVTQTPRYLIKTRGQQVTLSCSPISGHRSVSWYQQTPGQGLQFLFEYFSETQRNKGNFPGRFSGRQFSNSRSEMNVSTLELGDSALYLCASSPRDRTYGYTFGSGTRLTVV.

The gene calls are TRBV29-1 and TRBJ2-7; the D gene is possibly TRBD1 (5 bases). CDR1 and CDR2 from the germline V gene are SQVTM and ANQGSEA. CDR3 size: 13 residues. V gave up 2 bases and J gave up 2 bases, with 10 bases separating them. The CDR3 sequence is CSVEQDIPYEQYF. The CDR3 DNA is TGCAGCGTTGAACAGGACATCCCCTACGAGCAGTACTTC.

Written as DNA, the CDR3 is TGTGCCAGCAGCTTACCAGCGGGAGGGCGAGATACGCAGTATTTT. Its protein is CASSLPAGGRDTQYF. This sequence joins TRBV6-2 or TRBV6-3 and TRBJ2-3, with 10 bases that match TRBD2. This CDR3 contains 15 residues. V shed 6 bases, J shed 5 bases, and the junction held 8 bases outside the gene matches. Germline CDR1 reads MNHEY; CDR2 reads SVGEGT.

The chain has TRBV4-3 and TRBJ2-1; tentatively, D is TRBD2 (5 bases). With 0 bases removed from V and 5 bases from J, the gap between germline ends came to 11 bases. Germline V gives CDR1 LGHNA, CDR2 YSLEER. CDR3 length: 15 residues. The chain's CDR3 is CASSQDGVPNNEQFF. Here the CDR3 DNA reads TGCGCCAGCAGCCAAGACGGGGTACCTAACAATGAGCAGTTCTTC.

The chain joins TRBV7-6 to TRBJ2-3; no clear D. Germline CDR1 reads SGHVS; CDR2 reads FNYEAQ. The CDR3 consists of 15 residues. The germline V and J ends were trimmed by 3 bases and 0 bases, with 10 bases remaining between them. The CDR3: CASSFLANSTDTQYF. DNA for the CDR3: TGTGCCAGCAGCTTTCTGGCCAACAGCACAGATACGCAGTATTTT.

The chain employs TRBV5-1 and TRBJ2-7; tentatively, D is TRBD1 (5 bases). The CDR3 extends over 15 amino acids. Germline loops: CDR1 SGHRS, CDR2 YFSETQ. V gave up 4 bases and J gave up 0 bases, with 14 bases separating them. The CDR3 here is CASSPIAGRSYEQYF. DNA for the CDR3: TGCGCCAGCAGCCCCATAGCAGGGCGCTCCTACGAGCAGTACTTC.

The V gene is TRBV27, the J gene TRBJ2-1; a weak D match, TRBD2 (6 bases). Germline V gives CDR1 MNHEY, CDR2 SMNVEV (reference sequence). The CDR3 consists of 15 residues. V was clipped by 6 bases and J by 2 bases, with 14 bases between them. In DNA, the CDR3 is TGTGCCAGCAGATCGGGACTGGCGGCCTACAATGAGCAGTTCTTC. Protein sequence: CASRSGLAAYNEQFF.

This clonotype was counted a few times. This rearrangement joins TRBV9 to TRBJ2-3, with TRBD2 matching 9 bases. The V gene's germline CDR1 is SGDLS and CDR2 YYNGEE. J gave up 0 bases and V 0 bases, and 8 bases lay outside the gene matches. This CDR3 region has 18 residues. DNA for the CDR3: TGTGCCAGCAGCGTAGGGGATAGCGGGAGACCCAGCACAGATACGCAGTATTTT. This sequence encodes CASSVGDSGRPSTDTQYF.